These 13 T cell receptor beta chains were sequenced from one sample in a study of cytomegalovirus exposure and HLA in healthy donors. It was with 60 Vbeta and 13 Jbeta primers that the PCR ran. Clones were sequenced by immunoSEQ multiplex PCR, and TCRdb holds only the in-frame ones, with some missing. Here the sample spans approximately 160,000 clones, around 82% being singletons. The sequenced sample was PBMCs. The receptors were sampled from a male donor in good health and CMV-seronegative.

This clone was counted between two and nine times. The chain combines TRBV5-1 with TRBJ1-1; 8 bases match TRBD1. The CDR3 has 12 residues. Germline V gene sequence: CDR1 SGHRS, CDR2 YFSETQ. Trimming cost V 4 bases and J 6 bases; bases outside gene matches: 2. CDR3 DNA sequence: TGCGCCAGCAGCAGGACAGGGTCTGAAGCTTTCTTT. This translates into CASSRTGSEAFF.

V is TRBV5-1 and J is TRBJ2-7; TRBD1 matches 7 bases. CDR3 size: 15 residues. The V and J ends lost 2 bases and 2 bases, in that order; junction bases with no gene match: 7. CDR1 and CDR2 from the germline V gene are SGHRS and YFSETQ. The CDR3: CASSFGTAKPYEQYF. CDR3 DNA: TGCGCCAGCAGCTTCGGGACAGCTAAGCCCTACGAGCAGTACTTC.

The chain employs TRBV6-5 and TRBJ2-7, with a weak D call TRBD1 (6 bases). CDR3 length equals 12 residues. Trimming took off 9 bases at V and 2 bases at J, with 11 bases between the two ends. From germline, CDR1 is MNHEY and CDR2 SVGAGI. The CDR3 DNA reads as TGTGCCAGTTCCAGGGGTCCCTACGAGCAGTACTTC. Translation: CASSRGPYEQYF.

This clone showed up just a few times. The chain links TRBV10-3 to TRBJ2-7; D possibly corresponds to TRBD1 (6 bases). V dropped 6 bases and J dropped 0 bases, with 12 bases sitting between them. CDR1 is ENHRY, CDR2 SYGVKD, per germline. The CDR3 is 14 amino acids. CDR3 DNA: TGTGCCATCAGCCGGGACACCAACTCCTACGAGCAGTACTTC. It is translated as CAISRDTNSYEQYF.

The chain uses TRBV7-2 and TRBJ2-7; 7 positions agree with TRBD2. Germline V gene lookup returns CDR1 SGHTA and CDR2 FQGNSA. The V gene end was trimmed by 6 bases and the J gene end by 7 bases; junction bases not matched to a gene: 12. The CDR3 sequence is 14 residues long. CDR3 residues: CASRGGNGLGEQYF. The CDR3 region has the DNA TGTGCCAGCAGGGGGGGGAACGGGCTCGGAGAGCAGTACTTC.

The chain employs TRBV16 and TRBJ1-1; tentatively, D is TRBD1 (5 bases). The CDR3 runs to 14 residues. Trimming removed 6 bases at V and 5 bases at J, with 16 bases between. The germline V gene encodes CDR1 KGHSY and CDR2 FQNENV. Here the CDR3 reads CASSLGEGSTEAFF. The CDR3 nucleotides read TGTGCCAGCAGTCTCGGGGAGGGGTCAACTGAAGCTTTCTTT.

The chain combines TRBV5-6 with TRBJ1-4; D not resolved. This CDR3 is built from 17 residues. Germline-derived CDR1 and CDR2 are SGHDT and YYEEEE. Trimming took 1 base from V and 0 from J, leaving 13 bases between them. The CDR3 nucleotides are TGTGCCAGCAGCTTGCTTAGATCCTCCTCAACTAATGAAAAACTGTTTTTT. The encoded protein is CASSLLRSSSTNEKLFF.

This rearrangement joins TRBV5-4 to TRBJ2-3, with D unresolved. The CDR3 extends over 14 amino acids. Deletions cut 4 bases from V and 4 bases from J, with 13 bases between. Per the germline V gene, CDR1 is SGHNT and CDR2 is YYREEE (reference sequence). The CDR3 bases are TGTGCCAGCAGCCAACGCCGCGTCGCAGATACGCAGTATTTT. This encodes CASSQRRVADTQYF.

Only one count was recorded for this clone. The V call is TRBV28, the J call TRBJ2-5; D uncertain. Germline V gives CDR1 MDHEN, CDR2 SYDVKM. V lost 3 bases to trimming and J lost 5 bases, with 10 bases between them. The CDR3 runs 13 residues. Here the CDR3 reads CASSFGSYETQYF. The CDR3 DNA follows: TGTGCCAGCAGTTTCGGTTCATATGAGACCCAGTACTTC.

The V gene is TRBV14, the J gene TRBJ2-2; no reliable D call. Trimming left V 0 bases short and J 8 bases short, with 10 bases between. From germline, CDR1 is SGHDN and CDR2 FVKESK. The CDR3 loop spans 14 amino acids. In DNA form, the CDR3 reads TGTGCCAGCAGCCAAGACATCGGTATAGGGGAGCTGTTTTTT. It encodes CASSQDIGIGELFF.

This sequence joins TRBV4-1 and TRBJ1-1, with D unclear. Germline-derived CDR1 and CDR2 are MGHRA and YSYEKL. CDR3 length: 13 amino acids. Trimming removed 1 base from V and 11 bases from J, with 14 bases in between. CDR3: CASSQVGGVWAFF. The CDR3 nucleotides are TGCGCCAGCAGCCAAGTGGGAGGAGTATGGGCTTTCTTT.

This chain connects TRBV11-1 to TRBJ1-1; 7 bases are a match to TRBD1. Trimming took 6 bases from V and 0 from J; bases not matched to a gene: 10. Germline assignment: CDR1 SGHAT and CDR2 FQDESV (reference sequence). CDR3 length: 16 amino acids. The CDR3 DNA reads as TGTGCCAGCAGTTTTGACGGGACAGCCATGAACACTGAAGCTTTCTTT. Its protein product is CASSFDGTAMNTEAFF. Variable domain in full (rest from reference TRBV11-1 and TRBJ1-1): EAEVAQSPRYKITEKSQAVAFWCDPISGHATLYWYRQILGQGPELLVQFQDESVVDDSQLPKDRFSAERLKGVDSTLKIQPAELGDSAMYLCASSFDGTAMNTEAFFGQGTRLTVV.

The chain couples TRBV18 to TRBJ1-1; 7 bases fit TRBD1. Trimming cost V 2 bases and J 1 base; bases outside gene matches: 4. The CDR3 is made up of 15 amino acids. Germline assignment: CDR1 KGHSH and CDR2 LQKENI. The CDR3 spells CASSPSGQTNTEAFF. The CDR3 region has the DNA TGTGCCAGCTCACCATCGGGACAGACGAACACTGAAGCTTTCTTT.